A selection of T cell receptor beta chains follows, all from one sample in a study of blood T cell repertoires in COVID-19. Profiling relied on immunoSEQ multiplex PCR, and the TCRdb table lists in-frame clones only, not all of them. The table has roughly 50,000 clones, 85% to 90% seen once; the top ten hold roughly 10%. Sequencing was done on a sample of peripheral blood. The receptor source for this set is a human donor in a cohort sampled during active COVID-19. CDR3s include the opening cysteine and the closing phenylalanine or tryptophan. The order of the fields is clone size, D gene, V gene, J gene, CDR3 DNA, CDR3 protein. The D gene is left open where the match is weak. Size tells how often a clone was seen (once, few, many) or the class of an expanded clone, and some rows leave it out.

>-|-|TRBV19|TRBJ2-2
TGTGCCAGTAGTAATTCTAGATTGGACACCGGGGAGCTGTTTTTT
CASSNSRLDTGELFF
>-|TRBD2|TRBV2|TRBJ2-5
TGTGCCAGCAGTGGAAGGACTAGCGGGCAAGAGACCCAGTACTTC
CASSGRTSGQETQYF
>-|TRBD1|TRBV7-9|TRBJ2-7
TGTGCCAGCAGCCCAAGACAGGGGAACTACGAGCAGTACTTC
CASSPRQGNYEQYF
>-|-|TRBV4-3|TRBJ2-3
TGCGCCAGCAGCTTCAACAAGGACACACAGTATTTT
CASSFNKDTQYF
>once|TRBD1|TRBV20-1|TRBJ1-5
TGCAGTGCTAGTGGGGGACAGGGGAGAAATCAGCCCCAGCATTTT
CSASGGQGRNQPQHF
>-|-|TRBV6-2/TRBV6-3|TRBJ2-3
TGTGCCAGCAGTTACTTGGTTGCACAGGAAACGCAGTATTTT
CASSYLVAQETQYF
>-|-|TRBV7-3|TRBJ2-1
TGTGCCAGCAGCTTACGGGATGATGAGCAGTTCTTC
CASSLRDDEQFF
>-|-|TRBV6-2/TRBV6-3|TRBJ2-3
TGTGCCAGCAGTTACCCCCTGAGGGCTAGCACAGATACGCAGTATTTT
CASSYPLRASTDTQYF
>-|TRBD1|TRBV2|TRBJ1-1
TGTGCCAGCAGGGGGACAGGGAACACTGAAGCTTTCTTT
CASRGTGNTEAFF
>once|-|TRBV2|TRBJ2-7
TGTGCCAGCAGTGTCGGTATAATGGACGAGCAGTACTTC
CASSVGIMDEQYF
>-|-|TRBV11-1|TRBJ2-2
TGTGCCAGCAGCTTAGCCGTCGGGGAGCTGTTTTTT
CASSLAVGELFF
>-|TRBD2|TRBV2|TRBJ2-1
TGTGCCAGCAGTCCTCCGGGGAGGGGTTCCAATGAGCAGTTCTTC
CASSPPGRGSNEQFF
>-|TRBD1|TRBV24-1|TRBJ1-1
TGTGCCACCAGTGAGGGACAGGGGGCCACTGAAGCTTTCTTT
CATSEGQGATEAFF
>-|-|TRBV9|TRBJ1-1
TGTGCCAGCAGCGTGCGGGGCGGCACTGAAGCTTTCTTT
CASSVRGGTEAFF
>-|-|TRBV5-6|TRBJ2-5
TGTGCCAGCAGCTTGGAAAACGGGGTAAAGGAGACCCAGTACTTC
CASSLENGVKETQYF
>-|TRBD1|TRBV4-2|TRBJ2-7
TGTGCCAGCAGCCGCGGACAGGGTCACGAGCAGTACTTC
CASSRGQGHEQYF